Reported below is one T cell receptor beta chain. As yet, its antigen is unknown. This sample is part of a study of cytomegalovirus exposure and HLA in healthy donors. The PCR employed 60 Vbeta primers together with 13 Jbeta primers. Repertoires were generated with immunoSEQ multiplex PCR, while TCRdb's copy carries only in-frame clones and drops some. The sample records more than 110,000 clones, around 86% being singletons. Points from the study as a whole: In a later analysis, compared with equally common non-associated chains, HLA-associated beta chains were more expanded.

This CDR3 region has 15 residues. The V and J ends lost 4 bases and 6 bases, in that order; junction bases with no gene match: 6. The germline V gene has CDR1 MNHNS and CDR2 SASEGT. The V call is TRBV6-1, the J call TRBJ2-1, with 10 positions matching TRBD2. The material sequenced was PBMCs. This clonotype was sampled from a female donor in good health and CMV-seronegative. CDR3 amino acids: CASSVLAGEVNEQFF. The CDR3 DNA is TGTGCCAGCAGTGTCCTAGCGGGAGAAGTCAATGAGCAGTTCTTC.